Listed here are 12 T cell receptor beta chains from one sample, sequenced in a study of T cell clonality in common variable immunodeficiency. Generated by immunoSEQ multiplex PCR, the TCRdb table keeps only in-frame clones and is missing some. This repertoire holds tens of thousands of clones, and none appear only once. General study results and limits: Reportedly, TCR beta sequences from common variable immunodeficiency showed fewer deletions and N-nucleotide insertions.

The antigens for these receptors are not known. The sequencing sample was made of peripheral blood mononuclear cells. Receptors originate from a human donor with common variable immunodeficiency.

In this sample, this clone turned up a few times. The read comes to an end 3 residues before the CDR3 does, leaving the germline J gene to fill in the end. V is TRBV6-2 or TRBV6-3 and J is TRBJ2-3; D may be TRBD2 (6 bases). Per the germline V gene, CDR1 is MNHEY and CDR2 is SVGEGT. V shed 7 bases and J shed 2 bases, with 16 bases lying between them. The CDR3 spans 15 residues. The part of the CDR3 DNA that was read is TGTGCCAGCACCAAACGAGGGACTTTCACAGATACG. Encoded protein: CASTKRGTFTDT. The full-length CDR3 reads as CASTKRGTFTDTQYF.

The table lists this clone with a few counts. The read falls 3 residues short of the CDR3 end, and the missing part is taken from the germline J gene. The genes are TRBV7-9 and TRBJ1-5; D not certain. V lost 1 base to trimming and J lost 6 bases, with 10 bases between them. This CDR3 is built from 14 residues. The germline gives CDR1 SEHNR, CDR2 FQNEAQ (reference sequence). The part of the CDR3 DNA that was read is TGTGCCAGCAGCTTAGATCCAGGTACTCAGCCC. Translated: CASSLDPGTQP. The full CDR3 sequence reads CASSLDPGTQPQHF. Looking up the rest from reference TRBV7-9 and TRBJ1-5 gives the full variable domain: DTGVSQNPRHKITKRGQNVTFRCDPISEHNRLYWYRQTLGQGPEFLTYFQNEAQLEKSRLLSDRFSAERPKGSFSTLEIQRTEQGDSAMYLCASSLDPGTQPQHFGDGTRLSIL.

With regard to this clone: The read ends 3 residues before the CDR3 terminus; that terminus is restored from the germline J gene. This sequence joins TRBV5-5 and TRBJ2-5; D perhaps matches TRBD2 (5 bases). Germline lookup yields CDR1 SGHKS and CDR2 YYEKEE (reference sequence). The CDR3 is 15 amino acids. Trimming pared 0 bases from V and 5 bases from J, leaving 14 bases between. The CDR3 reads CASSLAGDGWETQYF. The covered CDR3 bases are TGTGCCAGCAGCTTGGCCGGGGATGGGTGGGAGACC.

This clone was recorded at least ten times. The CDR3 end lies 3 residues beyond the end of the read and is filled in from the germline J gene. The V and J genes are TRBV5-6 and TRBJ2-3, with 7 bases matching TRBD2. This CDR3 has 14 amino acids. J lost 5 bases, V lost 3 bases, and 6 bases had no gene match. Germline assignment: CDR1 SGHDT and CDR2 YYEEEE. Partial CDR3 DNA: TGTGCCAGCAGCTCCGGACTAGTGGGAGATACG. It translates to CASSSGLVGDT. The full CDR3 protein is CASSSGLVGDTQYF.

By share of the sample, this clone is medium-sized. The read ends 3 residues early relative to the CDR3; the germline J gene fills the gap. The chain couples TRBV30 to TRBJ1-1; 7 bases line up with TRBD1. This CDR3 contains 14 residues. The trim removed 4 bases at V and 7 bases at J, leaving 12 bases unmatched. Looked up from germline, CDR1 is GTSNPN and CDR2 is SVGIG (reference sequence). CDR3: CAWNKGLGGDEAFF. Partial CDR3 DNA: TGTGCCTGGAACAAGGGCTTAGGGGGCGATGAA.

As concerns this clone: With the read ending 3 residues before the CDR3 end, the germline J gene is used to fill in that end. The V and J genes are TRBV5-1 and TRBJ1-1; D uncertain. CDR1 is SGHRS and CDR2 is YFSETQ in the germline V gene. The CDR3 consists of 14 residues. The V end was cut by 0 bases, the J end by 5 bases, with 11 bases between. The sequenced CDR3 bases are TGCGCCAGCAGCTTGGGTGGCGGGGAGACTGAA. It yields the protein CASSLGGGETE. The whole CDR3 sequence reads CASSLGGGETEAFF.

This clone appeared many times. The read halts 3 residues ahead of the CDR3 end, with the missing end drawn from the germline J gene. V and J are TRBV20-1 and TRBJ2-1, with 13 bases lining up with TRBD2. V dropped 4 bases and J dropped 7; count of bases not matched to a gene: 7. This CDR3 is built from 15 residues. Looked up from germline, CDR1 is DFQATT and CDR2 is SNEGSKA (reference sequence). The part of the CDR3 DNA that was read is TGCAGTGCTACCTGGACTAGCGGGAGTTTTAATGAG. This gives the protein CSATWTSGSFNE. The full CDR3 is CSATWTSGSFNEQFF.

This clone was seen at least ten times. The CDR3 is cut off 3 residues early in the read; its end comes from the germline J gene. This sequence joins TRBV7-9 and TRBJ1-4, with 10 bases matching TRBD1. The CDR3 totals 14 residues. Germline CDR1 reads SEHNR; CDR2 reads FQNEAQ (reference sequence). The trim removed 4 bases at V and 5 bases at J, leaving 1 base unmatched. The CDR3 region is CASSSDRGNEKLFF. The CDR3 bases that were read are TGTGCCAGCAGCTCGGACAGGGGGAATGAAAAA.

This clone was picked up a small number of times. The sequence runs out 3 residues before the end of the CDR3; the remainder is reconstructed from the germline J gene. V usage is TRBV19 and J usage is TRBJ2-4, with D tentatively TRBD1 or TRBD2 (5 bases each). Trimming pared 6 bases from V and 3 bases from J, leaving 15 bases between. Germline loops: CDR1 LNHDA, CDR2 SQIVND (reference sequence). The length of the CDR3 is 15 residues. The CDR3 sequence is CASSNEGIGKNIQYF. CDR3 bases read: TGTGCCAGTAGCAATGAGGGGATAGGCAAAAACATT.

A word on this clone: Read sequence stops 3 residues before the CDR3 end, and the germline J gene provides the missing end. V gene TRBV7-8 combines with J gene TRBJ1-5; D is undetermined. Deletions cut 4 bases from V and 2 bases from J, with 15 bases between. The CDR3 is made up of 16 amino acids. Looked up from germline, CDR1 is SGHVS and CDR2 is FQNEAQ. CDR3 region: CASSSRSRQGNQPQHF. The sequenced part of the CDR3 DNA is TGTGCCAGCAGCTCAAGGTCCCGGCAGGGCAATCAGCCC.

The table lists this clone with a few counts. The read ends 3 residues early relative to the CDR3; the germline J gene fills the gap. The rearrangement joins TRBV19 to TRBJ2-6; 10 bases map to TRBD1. The ends lost 5 bases at V and 2 bases at J; junction bases unmatched: 12. The length of the CDR3 is 19 residues. CDR1 and CDR2 from the germline V gene are LNHDA and SQIVND (reference sequence). CDR3 region: CASSQIPGQGLPGANVLTF. The sequenced CDR3 bases are TGTGCCAGTAGTCAAATTCCGGGACAGGGGTTACCTGGGGCCAACGTC.

This clone was detected many times. The sequence runs out 3 residues before the end of the CDR3; the remainder is reconstructed from the germline J gene. The chain uses TRBV20-1 and TRBJ2-3; 7 nucleotides match TRBD1. This CDR3 is 14 amino acids long. Trimming cost V 3 bases and J 4 bases; bases outside gene matches: 7. Germline V gene sequence: CDR1 DFQATT, CDR2 SNEGSKA (reference sequence). The CDR3 spells CSASGQAGADTQYF. Partial CDR3 DNA: TGCAGTGCTAGCGGACAGGCCGGGGCAGATACG.